This record concerns one T cell receptor beta chain sequence. The target antigen is unknown. V trimming: 2 bases; J trimming: 5 bases; junction bases outside the gene matches: 18. This CDR3 spans 19 amino acids. The V gene's germline CDR1 is MNHNY and CDR2 SVGAGI (reference sequence). TCRdb independently ran MiXCR on the reads; one entry per CDR3 protein. The top ten hold around 13% of the sample, which has about 770,000 distinct CDR3 sequences, almost 30% seen once. This sample is drawn from a study of T cell repertoires in cytomegalovirus infection. Study information: Well-studied HLA-B-restricted epitopes and recently identified HLA-C-restricted epitopes of CMV were both used in the study. CMV infection plus the matching HLA type was flagged by public TCR beta signatures. Whole-study results and caveats: Carriers of CMV and the relevant HLA type were discriminated by public TCR beta frequency. CMV-specific HLA-C-restricted TCR beta clonotypes dominated the ex vivo response.

The receptor was isolated from a human donor in good health (CMV status not recorded). Some clones in this sample may be carry-over from other donors' samples. The source material was cultured CD8+ T cells from PBMCs, sampled from culture after CMV antigen stimulation. The chain combines TRBV6-6 with TRBJ2-4; 7 nucleotides align to TRBD1. CDR3 in amino acids: CASSYKAPVGPRGQNIQYF. CDR3 nucleotide sequence: TGTGCCAGCAGTTACAAAGCCCCAGTGGGGCCTAGGGGGCAAAACATTCAGTACTTC.